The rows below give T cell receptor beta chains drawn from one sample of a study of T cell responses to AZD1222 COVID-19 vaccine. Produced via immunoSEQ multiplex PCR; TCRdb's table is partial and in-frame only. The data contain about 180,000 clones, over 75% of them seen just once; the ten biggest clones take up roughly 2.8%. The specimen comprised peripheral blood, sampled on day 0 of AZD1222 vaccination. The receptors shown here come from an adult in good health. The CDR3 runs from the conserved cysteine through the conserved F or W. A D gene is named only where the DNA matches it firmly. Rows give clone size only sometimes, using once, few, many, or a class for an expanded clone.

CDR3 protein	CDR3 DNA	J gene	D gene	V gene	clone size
CASSQDSTEAFF	TGTGCCAGCAGCCAAGATAGTACTGAAGCTTTCTTT	TRBJ1-1	.	TRBV4-2	.
CASSLSFASRSWGYTF	TGTGCCAGCAGTTTATCTTTCGCCAGCCGTAGCTGGGGCTACACCTTC	TRBJ1-2	.	TRBV27	.
CASKTGEQYF	TGTGCCAGCAAGACAGGCGAGCAGTACTTC	TRBJ2-7	.	TRBV2	.
CASSLLGGVDTQYF	TGTGCCAGCAGCTTATTGGGTGGGGTAGATACGCAGTATTTT	TRBJ2-3	.	TRBV7-9	.
CAWRVQAGNTIYF	TGTGCCTGGAGAGTACAGGCAGGAAACACCATATATTTT	TRBJ1-3	.	TRBV30	.
CASSALTGTYGYTF	TGTGCCAGCAGCGCATTGACAGGAACCTATGGCTACACCTTC	TRBJ1-2	.	TRBV6-5	.
CASSYSRRGGGFTQYF	TGTGCCAGCAGTTACTCGAGACGGGGGGGCGGATTTACGCAGTATTTT	TRBJ2-3	TRBD2	TRBV6-5	.
CASSGTAVGALHF	TGTGCCAGCAGCGGGACGGCCGTCGGGGCCCTCCACTTT	TRBJ1-6	.	TRBV5-4	.
CASSLGRLRPDTF	TGTGCCAGCAGCTTGGGTCGCCTTCGGCCGGACACCTTC	TRBJ1-2	.	TRBV5-4	.
CASSRDRGQAQETQYF	TGTGCCAGCAGCCGGGATAGGGGGCAGGCCCAAGAGACCCAGTACTTC	TRBJ2-5	TRBD1	TRBV5-4	once
CASSQAYRGSYYNEQFF	TGCGCCAGCAGCCAAGCTTACAGGGGATCCTATTACAATGAGCAGTTCTTC	TRBJ2-1	TRBD1	TRBV4-3	.
CASRTSGGSNEQFF	TGCGCCAGCAGGACTAGCGGGGGGTCGAATGAGCAGTTCTTC	TRBJ2-1	TRBD2	TRBV10-2	.